The TCR beta chain described here comes from a study of shared clonotypes between healthy human individuals. The naive CD8 subset, CD45RO-negative cells positively selected for CCR7, excluded terminally differentiated effector memory CD45RA+ cells. Produced via immunoSEQ multiplex PCR; TCRdb's table is partial and in-frame only. Here the sample spans a few million clones, approximately 92% being singletons. This CDR3 comprises 14 residues. Trimming left V 6 bases short and J 4 bases short, with 13 bases between. CDR1 is MDHEN and CDR2 is SYDVKM in the germline V gene. This rearrangement joins TRBV28 to TRBJ1-5, with D uncertain. This receptor was taken from a young man in good health. Some clones in this sample may be carry-over from other donors' samples. Sequences were obtained from naive CD8+ T cells from PBMCs. The DNA of the CDR3 is TGTGCCAGCAGACCTGAGGCCAGGAATCAGCCCCAGCATTTT. It encodes CASRPEARNQPQHF.